This TCR beta chain was found in a study of PD-L1 blockade in urothelial cancer. Looking at the study overall: Bladder-origin urothelial cancer in males described about 85% of the roughly 30 patients. Prior chemotherapy in patients spanned 0 to 3 regimens. Study-level results: Below-median pretreatment blood TCR clonality was a predictor of better survival.

This clone has a single count. Antigen: not known. From germline, CDR1 is SGHTA and CDR2 FQGNSA. Trimming shortened V by 5 bases and J by 1 base, and 14 bases separated the two germline ends. This CDR3 has 15 residues. TCRdb keeps only in-frame clones here, not all; method: immunoSEQ multiplex PCR. The table lists around 41,000 clones, around 90% of them singletons, with about 14% in the top ten. The TCR originated in an older woman with urothelial cancer. This rearrangement joins TRBV7-2 to TRBJ2-5; the D gene is possibly TRBD2 (6 bases). The material sequenced was PBMCs, taken around atezolizumab (anti-PD-L1) treatment. DNA of the CDR3: TGTGCCAGCAGCCCCCGCCCGGGACTCCAAGAGACCCAGTACTTC. It codes for CASSPRPGLQETQYF. The full variable domain, in which reference TRBV7-2 and TRBJ2-5 provide the parts outside the CDR3, is GAGVSQSPSNKVTEKGKDVELRCDPISGHTALYWYRQSLGQGLEFLIYFQGNSAPDKSGLPSDRFSAERTGGSVSTLTIQRTQQEDSAVYLCASSPRPGLQETQYFGPGTRLLVL.